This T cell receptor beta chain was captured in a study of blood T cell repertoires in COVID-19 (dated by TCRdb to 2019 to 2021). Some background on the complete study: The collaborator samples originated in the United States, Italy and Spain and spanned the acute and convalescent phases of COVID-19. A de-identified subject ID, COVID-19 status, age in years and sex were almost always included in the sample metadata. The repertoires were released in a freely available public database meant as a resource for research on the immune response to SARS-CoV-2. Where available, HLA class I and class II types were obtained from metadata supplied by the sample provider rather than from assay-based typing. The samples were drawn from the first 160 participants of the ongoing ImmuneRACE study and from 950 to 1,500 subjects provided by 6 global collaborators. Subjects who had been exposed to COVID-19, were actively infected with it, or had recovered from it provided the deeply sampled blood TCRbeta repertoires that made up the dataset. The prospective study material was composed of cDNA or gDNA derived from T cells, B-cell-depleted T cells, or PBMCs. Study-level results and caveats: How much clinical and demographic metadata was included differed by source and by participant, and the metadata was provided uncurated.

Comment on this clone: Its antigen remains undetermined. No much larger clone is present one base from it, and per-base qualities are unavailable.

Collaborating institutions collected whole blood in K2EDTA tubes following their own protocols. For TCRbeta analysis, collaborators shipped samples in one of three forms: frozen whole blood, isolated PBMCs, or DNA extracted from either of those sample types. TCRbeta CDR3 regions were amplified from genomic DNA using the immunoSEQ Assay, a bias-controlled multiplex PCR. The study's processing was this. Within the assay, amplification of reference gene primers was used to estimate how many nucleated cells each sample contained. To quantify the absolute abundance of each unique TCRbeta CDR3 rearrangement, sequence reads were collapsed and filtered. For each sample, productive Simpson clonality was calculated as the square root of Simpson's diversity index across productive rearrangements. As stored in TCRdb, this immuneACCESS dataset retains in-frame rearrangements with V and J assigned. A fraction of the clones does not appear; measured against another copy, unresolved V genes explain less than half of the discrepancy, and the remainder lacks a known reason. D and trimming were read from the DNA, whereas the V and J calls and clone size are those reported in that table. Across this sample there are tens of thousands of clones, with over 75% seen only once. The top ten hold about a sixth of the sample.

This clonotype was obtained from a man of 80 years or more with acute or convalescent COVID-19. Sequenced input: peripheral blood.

The DNA sequence is as follows: TGTGCCAGCAGCGTTCTAGGGAGCGGCACCGGGGAGCTGTTTTTT. The resulting protein is CASSVLGSGTGELFF. The chain employs TRBV9 and TRBJ2-2; the best D guess is TRBD2, with 5 bases matching. The V end loses 2 bases and the J end loses 4 bases, and a stretch of 12 bases separates them. Its CDR3 holds 15 amino acids, cysteine through phenylalanine. Here the CDR3 DNA is all that survives: 45 bases in frame from base 1. In the germline V gene, CDR1 corresponds to SGDLS and CDR2 to YYNGEE.